What follows describes a single TCR beta chain. What it binds is not known. The data were obtained in a study of shared clonotypes between healthy human individuals. Across the whole study: CD8 memory received one plate per donor, CD8 naive two, CD4 memory three and CD4 naive three.

Per the authors' pipeline: ImmunoSEQ only sent back junction sequences with no quality scores, so filtering was done differently. The table came from immunoSEQ multiplex PCR; TCRdb's copy has only in-frame clones and leaves some out. V and J calls and clone size are those listed in that table; D and trimming were worked out from the DNA. The sample holds 2 million to 2.5 million clones, approximately 93% seen once. Study observations and caveats: A reduction in generation probabilities was seen for non-shared clonotypes relative to those shared by all four donors. Among donors, sharing of clonotypes was expected to be affected by sequencing depth.

The junction had 8 bases not matched to a gene; V was cut back by 3 bases and J by 3 bases. The CDR3 covers 16 residues. Germline CDR1 is ENHRY and CDR2 is SYGVKD. The sequencing input was naive CD4+ T cells from PBMCs. Subset here: CD45RA+ positively selected. The V and J genes are TRBV10-3 and TRBJ2-7; 10 bases fit TRBD2. The TCR was taken from a man aged 18 to 29 in good health. Some clones in this sample may be carry-over from other donors' samples. CDR3 DNA: TGTGCCATCAGTGATCCGGCTAGCGGGGGTTACTACGAGCAGTACTTC. This encodes CAISDPASGGYYEQYF.